The present T cell receptor beta chain was sequenced within a study of blood T cell repertoires in COVID-19. On the study more broadly: Italy, Spain and the United States were the sources of the convalescent and acute COVID-19 samples. Sample material is recorded as cDNA or gDNA derived from T cells, B-cell-depleted T cells, or PBMCs.

Authors' processing steps: Quantification of nucleated cells was approximated via reference gene primer amplification. TCRdb's copy holds only in-frame clones and misses some; the assay was immunoSEQ multiplex PCR. V and J calls plus clone size are reproduced from that table; the DNA served to infer D and trimming. The sample lists roughly 100,000 clones, roughly four fifths occurring once. The V gene lost 3 bases and the J gene lost 4 bases, with 9 bases spanning the gap. This CDR3 spans 13 amino acids. Germline CDR1 SGHNT, CDR2 YENEEA. Sequencing was carried out using peripheral blood. The clonotype comes from a woman in her 70s with acute or convalescent COVID-19. The chain is built from TRBV11-3 and TRBJ2-5; D is unclear. The CDR3 loop reads CASSLTLGETQYF. The CDR3 region has the DNA TGTGCCAGCAGCTTGACTTTGGGAGAGACCCAGTACTTC.